This T cell receptor beta chain was identified during a study of blood T cell repertoires in COVID-19 (TCRdb year 2020). Regarding the complete study: Collaborator samples came from the United States, Italy and Spain and covered acute and convalescent phases of COVID-19. Samples were obtained from the ongoing ImmuneRACE study (first 160 participants) and from some 1,200 subjects provided by 6 global collaborators. The prospective study material was composed of cDNA or gDNA derived from T cells, B-cell-depleted T cells, or PBMCs. The repertoires were released in a freely available public database intended as a resource for research on the immune response to SARS-CoV-2. Deeply sampled blood TCRbeta repertoires from subjects exposed to, actively infected with, or recovered from COVID-19 were included in the dataset. A de-identified subject ID, COVID-19 status, age in years and sex were almost always included in the sample metadata. Where available, HLA class I and class II types were taken from metadata supplied by the sample provider and were not determined by assay-based typing.

A second Seattle source provided samples from volunteer blood donors who had recovered from COVID-19. Whole blood was collected in K2EDTA tubes by collaborating institutions according to the institutions' own protocols. For TCRbeta analysis, collaborator samples were shipped as frozen whole blood, as isolated PBMCs, or as DNA extracted from either sample type. The germline V gene sets CDR1 to KGHDR and CDR2 to SFDVKD. From V the trimming removes 4 bases and from J it removes 1 base, while the gene matches leave 4 bases of the junction unaccounted for. Spanning cysteine to phenylalanine, the CDR3 consists of 16 amino acids. Only the CDR3 part of the read is kept: 48 bases, read in frame from the first base. Turning to this clone: The target of this receptor is not known. Per-base qualities were not stored, and no clone one base away is much larger.

TCRbeta CDR3 regions were amplified from genomic DNA by means of the immunoSEQ Assay, a bias-controlled multiplex PCR. As for the authors' bioinformatics: The number of nucleated cells in each sample was estimated by amplification of reference gene primers within the assay. To quantify the absolute abundance of each unique TCRbeta CDR3 rearrangement, sequence reads were collapsed and filtered. Productive Simpson clonality was computed per sample as the square root of Simpson's diversity index over productive rearrangements. TCRdb holds this immuneACCESS table with in-frame rearrangements only. Some clones are missing; in checked studies, unresolved V genes explain under half, and the rest has no known cause. V, J and clone size reflect that table, while D and trimming were determined from the DNA. Recorded for this sample are about 250,000 clones; 89% of them occurred a single time. In total, the top ten clones hold roughly 5% of the sample.

What the research found in general, with its limitations: How much clinical and demographic metadata was included differed by source and by participant, and the metadata was provided uncurated.

The chain is made from TRBV24-1 and TRBJ2-3, with 10 middle bases fitting TRBD2. Input material: peripheral blood. This clonotype was obtained from a woman between 40 and 55 years old who had recovered from COVID-19. The nucleotide sequence is TGTGCCACCAGTGACCCAACTAGCGGGGGCACAGATACGCAGTATTTT. Its protein reads: CATSDPTSGGTDTQYF.